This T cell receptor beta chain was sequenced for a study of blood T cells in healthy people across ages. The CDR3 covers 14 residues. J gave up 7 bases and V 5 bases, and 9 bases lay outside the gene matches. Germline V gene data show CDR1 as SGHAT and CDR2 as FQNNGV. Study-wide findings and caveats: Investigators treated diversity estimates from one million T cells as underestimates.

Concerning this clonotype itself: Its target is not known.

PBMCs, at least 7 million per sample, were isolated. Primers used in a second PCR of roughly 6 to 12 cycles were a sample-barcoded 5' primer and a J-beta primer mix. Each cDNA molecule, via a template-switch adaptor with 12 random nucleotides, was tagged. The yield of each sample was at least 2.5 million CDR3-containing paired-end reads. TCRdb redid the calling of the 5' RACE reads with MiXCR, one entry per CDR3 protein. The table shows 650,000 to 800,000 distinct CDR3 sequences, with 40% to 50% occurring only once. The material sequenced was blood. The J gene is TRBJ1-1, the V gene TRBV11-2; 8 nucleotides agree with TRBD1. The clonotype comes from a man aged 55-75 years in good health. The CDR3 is CASSPQGALGEAFF. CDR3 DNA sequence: TGTGCCAGCAGCCCCCAGGGGGCTCTGGGTGAAGCTTTCTTT.